This TCR beta chain comes out of a study of T-cell reconstitution after alpha-beta-depleted transplantation in children. TCRbeta library construction was performed incorporating unique molecular identifiers. Using its own MiXCR run on the PCR reads, TCRdb lists one record per CDR3 protein. Here the sample spans 450,000 to 600,000 distinct CDR3 sequences, roughly 10% being singletons. The germline V gene has CDR1 MDHEN and CDR2 SYDVKM. The CDR3 contains 17 residues. With 6 bases clipped from V and 8 bases from J, the junction kept 11 bases outside the gene matches. In its sample, this clonotype was seen many times.

This chain connects TRBV28 to TRBJ2-3; 16 nucleotides align to TRBD2. The sample was PBMCs, taken before TCRalphabeta/CD19-depleted stem cell transplant. The receptor's source is a child aged 2-15 years with inherited bone marrow failure, due to receive a stem cell transplant. CDR3 in DNA: TGTGCCAGCAGACCGGGACTAGCGGGAGGGCCAGGCCCTACGCAGTATTTT. This sequence encodes CASRPGLAGGPGPTQYF.